The 26 T cell receptor beta chains below were found in one sample sequenced in a study of blood T cell repertoires in COVID-19. TCRdb's copy holds only in-frame clones and misses some; the assay was immunoSEQ multiplex PCR. The table records approximately 60,000 clones, under 95% of them present only once. Sequences were obtained from peripheral blood. The receptors here all came from a man between 70 and 80 years old with active COVID-19.

This clone was seen only a few times. V is TRBV3-1 (or the pseudogene TRBV3-2) and J is TRBJ1-6; D is perhaps TRBD1 (5 bases). The V end was cut by 8 bases, the J end by 12 bases, with 8 bases between. This CDR3 region has 10 residues. The germline CDR1 and CDR2 sequences are LGHDT and YNNKEL (reference sequence). CDR3 in amino acids: CASGREPLHF. The CDR3 DNA reads TGTGCCAGCGGCAGGGAACCCCTCCACTTT.

The V and J genes are TRBV10-3 and TRBJ1-2; possibly TRBD1 for D (6 bases). V was pared by 5 bases and J by 8 bases, with 18 bases between. The germline CDR1 and CDR2 sequences are ENHRY and SYGVKD. The length of the CDR3 is 14 residues. The CDR3 protein is CAISNGRGAEGYTF. In DNA form, the CDR3 reads TGTGCCATCAGTAACGGGCGGGGGGCTGAGGGCTACACCTTC.

The chain uses TRBV10-3 and TRBJ1-5; D ambiguous. V dropped 2 bases and J dropped 3 bases, with 8 bases sitting between them. From germline, CDR1 is ENHRY and CDR2 SYGVKD. The CDR3 totals 14 residues. In DNA form, the CDR3 reads TGTGCCATCAGTGAGGCGGGCCCCAATCAGCCCCAGCATTTT. This translates into CAISEAGPNQPQHF.

The chain employs TRBV6-5 and TRBJ2-2, with TRBD2 as a possible D gene (6 bases). Germline values: CDR1 MNHEY, CDR2 SVGAGI. The V end was cut by 8 bases, the J end by 2 bases, with 9 bases between. The CDR3 spans 13 residues. The CDR3, as DNA: TGTGCCAGCGCGGGACTCAACACCGGGGAGCTGTTTTTT. The encoded protein is CASAGLNTGELFF.

This clone was seen only once. CDR3 bases: TGTGCCAGCAGTTACCCCACGGGGGACGAGCAGTACGTC. Encoded protein: CASSYPTGDEQYV. This chain joins TRBV6-5 and TRBJ2-7, with D possibly being TRBD2 (6 bases). Trimming stripped 2 bases from V and 5 bases from J, with 10 bases between. This CDR3 contains 13 residues. From germline, CDR1 is MNHEY and CDR2 SVGAGI.

As to this clone: One end of the junction is discordant with germline, which a read error may explain. The chain uses TRBV6-5 and TRBJ2-7; 8 positions agree with TRBD1. Germline V gene lookup returns CDR1 MNHEY and CDR2 SVGAGI. This CDR3 has 15 amino acids. CDR3 loop: CASSRPGQAYYGQYF. As DNA, the CDR3 is TGTGCCAGCAGTAGACCGGGACAGGCCTACTACGGGCAGTACTTC.

The rearrangement links TRBV28 to TRBJ1-1; D not certain. Trimming pared 5 bases from V and 2 bases from J, leaving 9 bases between. Germline V gene lookup returns CDR1 MDHEN and CDR2 SYDVKM. This CDR3 region has 13 residues. The CDR3, as DNA: TGTGCCAGCAGTCCTACACTAAACACTGAAGCTTTCTTT. Amino acid sequence: CASSPTLNTEAFF.

V gene TRBV15 combines with J gene TRBJ1-6; D is uncertain. This CDR3 is 15 amino acids long. Germline V gene data show CDR1 as LNHNV and CDR2 as YYDKDF (reference sequence). V was clipped by 3 bases and J by 0 bases, with 6 bases between them. The CDR3 DNA sequence: TGTGCCACCAGCAGCGGGAGCTCCTATAATTCACCCCTCCACTTT. Translated, it gives CATSSGSSYNSPLHF.

The V gene is TRBV12-2, the J gene TRBJ1-3. TRBV12-2 is annotated as a pseudogene. This CDR3 has 15 amino acids. CDR3 region: CASRLLPPRGDTIYF. The DNA of the CDR3 is TGTGCAAGTCGCCTCCTGCCCCCCCGCGGGGACACCATATATTTT.

The chain recombines TRBV24-1 with TRBJ2-1; 9 bases agree with TRBD2. Germline V gene data show CDR1 as KGHDR and CDR2 as SFDVKD. The CDR3 spans 16 residues. Germline trimming cut 4 bases from V and 4 bases from J; bases unmatched to any gene: 7. The CDR3 protein is CATSDSSGEKYNEQFF. CDR3 nucleotides: TGTGCCACCAGTGACTCTAGCGGGGAGAAATACAATGAGCAGTTCTTC.

The genes are TRBV3-1 (or the pseudogene TRBV3-2) and TRBJ2-5, with 7 bases identical to TRBD1. The V segment lost 0 bases and the J segment 5 bases; nucleotides outside the gene matches: 18. The germline CDR1 and CDR2 sequences are LGHDT and YNNKEL (reference sequence). This CDR3 region has 19 residues. The CDR3 DNA follows: TGTGCCAGCAGCCAAGACAGGGGGATGGCAGGCTGGGTTGGGGAGACCCAGTACTTC. This encodes CASSQDRGMAGWVGETQYF.

The chain uses TRBV6-2 or TRBV6-3 and TRBJ1-2, with 9 bases that match TRBD1. CDR3 size: 13 residues. V shed 1 base, J shed 8 bases, and the junction held 2 bases outside the gene matches. Germline V gene sequence: CDR1 MNHEY, CDR2 SVGEGT. For the CDR3, the DNA is TGTGCCAGCAGTTACTGGGACAGGGTCGGCTACACCTTC. Translating it yields CASSYWDRVGYTF.

CDR3 loop: CAISSSTGYTEAFF. The CDR3 nucleotides read TGTGCCATCAGTTCCTCGACAGGGTACACTGAAGCTTTCTTT. The V gene is TRBV10-3, the J gene TRBJ1-1; 7 bases match TRBD1. There are 14 residues in the CDR3. Germline V CDR1 and CDR2: ENHRY, SYGVKD. Losses at the gene ends were 5 bases for V and 3 bases for J; bases not matched to a gene: 6.

This chain uses TRBV3-1 (or the pseudogene TRBV3-2) with TRBJ2-5; tentatively, D is TRBD1 (6 bases). Trimming removed 4 bases from V and 5 bases from J, with 14 bases in between. Germline loops: CDR1 LGHDT, CDR2 YNNKEL (reference sequence). The length of the CDR3 is 14 residues. The CDR3 here is CASSPQGLGETQYF. Written as DNA, the CDR3 is TGTGCCAGCAGCCCCCAGGGGCTCGGGGAGACCCAGTACTTC.

CDR3 residues: CATSREGRVTDTQYF. Written as DNA, the CDR3 is TGTGCCACCAGCAGAGAGGGCAGGGTTACAGATACGCAGTATTTT. The chain uses TRBV15 and TRBJ2-3; possible D gene TRBD1, 5 bases. Trimming took 0 bases from V and 3 from J, leaving 10 bases between them. CDR3 size: 15 residues. CDR1 is LNHNV and CDR2 is YYDKDF in the germline V gene (reference sequence). The entire variable domain, with the rest obtained from reference TRBV15 and TRBJ2-3, is as follows: DAMVIQNPRYQVTQFGKPVTLSCSQTLNHNVMYWYQQKSSQAPKLLFHYYDKDFNNEADTPDNFQSRRPNTSFCFLDIRSPGLGDTAMYLCATSREGRVTDTQYFGPGTRLTVL.

This rearrangement joins TRBV28 to TRBJ2-1; 9 bases agree with TRBD2. The CDR3 runs to 15 residues. J was trimmed by 7 bases and V by 6 bases; bases with no gene match: 10. CDR1 and CDR2 (germline): MDHEN, SYDVKM. The CDR3 DNA sequence: TGTGCCAGCAGCCAGATAGCGGGGGTCCTAAATGAGCAGTTCTTC. This gives the protein CASSQIAGVLNEQFF.

The genes are TRBV7-2 and TRBJ2-1, with D maybe TRBD1 (6 bases). Per the germline V gene, CDR1 is SGHTA and CDR2 is FQGNSA. V lost 1 base to trimming and J lost 7 bases, with 14 bases between them. This CDR3 contains 15 residues. The CDR3, as DNA: TGTGCCAGCAGCTTAGATAGATTCAGGGGTAATGAGCAGTTCTTC. Translated: CASSLDRFRGNEQFF.

The chain links TRBV7-9 to TRBJ1-4, with D possibly TRBD1 on 6 matching bases. Per the germline V gene, CDR1 is SEHNR and CDR2 is FQNEAQ (reference sequence). This CDR3 comprises 16 residues. The V end lost 5 bases, the J end lost 5 bases, and 18 bases lay between the germline ends. The CDR3 loop is CASSPFRGRGNEKLFF. CDR3 nucleotide sequence: TGTGCCAGCAGCCCTTTCCGGGGCAGGGGAAATGAAAAACTGTTTTTT.

This clone has just one count. The V call is TRBV5-1, the J call TRBJ2-1, with a weak D call TRBD2 (5 bases). V was shortened by 4 bases and J by 9 bases, with 11 bases between the two germline ends. This CDR3 is 12 amino acids long. Germline V gene data show CDR1 as SGHRS and CDR2 as YFSETQ. The CDR3 DNA follows: TGCGCCAGCAGCCAGGAGGTTGGTGAGCAGTTCTTC. As protein: CASSQEVGEQFF.

The rearrangement links TRBV18 to TRBJ1-1; unclear D gene. Germline assignment: CDR1 KGHSH and CDR2 LQKENI. The CDR3 has 13 residues. V was shortened by 4 bases and J by 0 bases, with 6 bases between the two germline ends. The CDR3 DNA reads as TGTGCCAGCTCACGAGACATGAACACTGAAGCTTTCTTT. It specifies CASSRDMNTEAFF.

This chain uses TRBV3-1 (or the pseudogene TRBV3-2) with TRBJ2-7; 13 nucleotides match TRBD2. Germline CDR1 LGHDT, CDR2 YNNKEL (reference sequence). V gave up 3 bases and J gave up 1 base; unmatched junction bases: 9. The CDR3 contains 18 residues. The CDR3, as DNA: TGTGCCAGCAGCCAGGGCCTAAAACTAGCGGGGGGGTCCTACGAGCAGTACGTC. Protein product: CASSQGLKLAGGSYEQYV.

This chain links TRBV6-6 with TRBJ1-6; the D gene is possibly TRBD1 (6 bases). Germline CDR1 and CDR2: MNHNY and SVGAGI (reference sequence). The CDR3 sequence is 12 residues long. The V end lost 7 bases, the J end lost 7 bases, and 8 bases lay between the germline ends. The CDR3: CASTGVNSPLHF. The CDR3 DNA reads as TGTGCCAGCACAGGGGTGAATTCACCCCTCCACTTT.

The rearrangement uses TRBV5-6 and TRBJ2-3; 7 bases fit TRBD1. CDR3 size: 14 residues. CDR1 is SGHDT, CDR2 YYEEEE, per germline. Trimming at V came to 4 bases and at J to 6 bases, leaving 8 bases not matched to a gene. The CDR3 protein is CASSTGTDFDTQYF. CDR3 nucleotides: TGTGCCAGCAGCACCGGGACAGATTTCGATACGCAGTATTTT.

V is TRBV7-9 and J is TRBJ1-6, with 11 positions matching TRBD1. Germline V gene sequence: CDR1 SEHNR, CDR2 FQNEAQ (reference sequence). The V gene end was trimmed by 4 bases and the J gene end by 10 bases; junction bases not matched to a gene: 3. This CDR3 spans 14 amino acids. CDR3 residues: CASSSDRGQSPLHF. CDR3 in DNA: TGTGCCAGCAGCTCGGACAGGGGGCAATCACCCCTCCACTTT. The entire variable domain, with the rest obtained from reference TRBV7-9 and TRBJ1-6, is as follows: DTGVSQNPRHKITKRGQNVTFRCDPISEHNRLYWYRQTLGQGPEFLTYFQNEAQLEKSRLLSDRFSAERPKGSFSTLEIQRTEQGDSAMYLCASSSDRGQSPLHFGNGTRLTVT.

The chain combines TRBV6-5 with TRBJ2-1, with 7 positions matching TRBD2. J gave up 6 bases and V 4 bases, and 6 bases lay outside the gene matches. This CDR3 region has 14 residues. CDR1 and CDR2 (germline): MNHEY, SVGAGI. The CDR3 spells CASSFRGGPNEQFF. DNA of the CDR3: TGTGCCAGCAGTTTTCGCGGGGGACCCAATGAGCAGTTCTTC.

This chain connects TRBV7-9 to TRBJ2-1, with TRBD2 identical over 14 bases. The CDR3 is 17 amino acids. From germline, CDR1 is SEHNR and CDR2 FQNEAQ (reference sequence). With V trimmed by 6 bases and J by 8 bases, 12 bases remained unmatched. CDR3 in DNA: TGTGCCAGCAGTTCCGGGACTAGCGGGGGTCAAGGCTATGAGCAGTTCTTC. It yields the protein CASSSGTSGGQGYEQFF.